The 4 T cell receptor beta chains given below trace back to one sample, sequenced in a study of blood T cells in healthy people across ages. For the second PCR, which ran for 7 to 11 cycles, a sample-barcoded 5' primer and a J-beta primer mix were used. TCRdb reanalysed the 5' RACE reads using MiXCR and keeps one entry per CDR3 protein. This table has about 1.6 million distinct CDR3 sequences, about 35% appearing once. Sequencing was done on a sample of blood. The receptor set was obtained from a young woman in good health.

In this sample, this clonotype turned up a few times. The rearrangement uses TRBV14 and TRBJ2-5; D is undetermined. Trimming cost V 3 bases and J 4 bases, with 6 bases left between them. Germline V gives CDR1 SGHDN, CDR2 FVKESK. CDR3 length: 12 residues. CDR3 loop: CASSQILETQYF. CDR3 DNA: TGTGCCAGCAGCCAGATTTTAGAGACCCAGTACTTC.

This chain joins TRBV7-9 and TRBJ2-7; D not certain. The CDR3 is 13 residues long. Germline loops: CDR1 SEHNR, CDR2 FQNEAQ (reference sequence). The ends were cut back, 7 bases at V and 3 bases at J, with 13 bases in the middle. CDR3 nucleotides: TGTGCCAGCACCCCCGGGCCCGACTACGAGCAGTACTTC. Translation: CASTPGPDYEQYF. Filled out from reference TRBV7-9 and TRBJ2-7, the complete variable domain reads DTGVSQNPRHKITKRGQNVTFRCDPISEHNRLYWYRQTLGQGPEFLTYFQNEAQLEKSRLLSDRFSAERPKGSFSTLEIQRTEQGDSAMYLCASTPGPDYEQYFGPGTRLTVT.

This clonotype was counted only a few times. The rearrangement uses TRBV20-1 and TRBJ2-1, with D perhaps assigned TRBD1 or TRBD2 (5 bases each). The CDR3 covers 14 residues. Trimming stripped 6 bases from V and 5 bases from J, with 17 bases between. In germline, CDR1 is DFQATT, CDR2 SNEGSKA (reference sequence). CDR3: CSAERGPPNNEQFF. DNA for the CDR3: TGCAGTGCGGAAAGGGGACCCCCTAACAATGAGCAGTTCTTC.

The CDR3 sequence: CSVVFGAAYEQYF. DNA for the CDR3: TGCAGCGTTGTGTTTGGGGCAGCCTACGAGCAGTACTTC. This chain connects TRBV29-1 to TRBJ2-7; possible D gene TRBD1, 5 bases. The germline V gene encodes CDR1 SQVTM and CDR2 ANQGSEA. CDR3 length equals 13 residues. V lost 4 bases to trimming and J lost 2 bases, with 12 bases between them.